Below, one T cell receptor beta chain is given with its context. Its antigen is undetermined. This sample was taken from a study of cytomegalovirus exposure and HLA in healthy donors. Study information: The same platform was used for the 90 to 150 validation repertoires as for the roughly 700 first-cohort repertoires, as reported in a later analysis.

Points from the study as a whole: The investigators catalogued under 200 TCR beta chains as cytomegalovirus-associated. The TCR clusters that emerged in the first cohort tended, a later analysis found, to co-occur in the 120 or so validation repertoires. Most TCR sequences showed up rarely, but some public TCRs showed up in many donors.

Germline CDR1 is SGHVS and CDR2 is FQNEAQ. Trimming took 1 base from V and 2 from J; bases not matched to a gene: 2. The CDR3 runs to 15 residues. Sequenced by immunoSEQ multiplex PCR; TCRdb stores in-frame clones only, minus some. The table records around 250,000 clones, 90% of them present only once. The chain has TRBV7-8 and TRBJ1-5, with 7 bases aligning to TRBD1. The sequenced sample was PBMCs. This TCR derives from a woman aged 18-29 years in good health and CMV-seronegative. CDR3: CASSLGDSRNQPQHF. CDR3 nucleotide sequence: TGTGCCAGCAGCTTAGGGGACAGTCGCAATCAGCCCCAGCATTTT. Full variable domain (rest looked up from reference TRBV7-8 and TRBJ1-5): GAGVSQSPRYKVAKRGQDVALRCDPISGHVSLFWYQQALGQGPEFLTYFQNEAQLDKSGLPSDRFFAERPEGSVSTLKIQRTQQEDSAVYLCASSLGDSRNQPQHFGDGTRLSIL.